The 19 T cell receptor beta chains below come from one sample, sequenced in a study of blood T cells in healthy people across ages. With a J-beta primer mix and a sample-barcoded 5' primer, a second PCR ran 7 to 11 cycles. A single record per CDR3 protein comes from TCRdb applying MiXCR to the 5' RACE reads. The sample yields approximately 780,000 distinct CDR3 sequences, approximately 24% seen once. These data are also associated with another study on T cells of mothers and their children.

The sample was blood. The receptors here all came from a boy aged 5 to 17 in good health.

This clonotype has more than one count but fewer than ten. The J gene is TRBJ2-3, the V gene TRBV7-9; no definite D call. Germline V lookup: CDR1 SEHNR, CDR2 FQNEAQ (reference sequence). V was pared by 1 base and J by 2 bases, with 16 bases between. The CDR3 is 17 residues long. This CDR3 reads CASSLEKVQRVTDTQYF. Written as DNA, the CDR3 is TGTGCCAGCAGCTTAGAAAAGGTCCAACGCGTCACAGATACGCAGTATTTT.

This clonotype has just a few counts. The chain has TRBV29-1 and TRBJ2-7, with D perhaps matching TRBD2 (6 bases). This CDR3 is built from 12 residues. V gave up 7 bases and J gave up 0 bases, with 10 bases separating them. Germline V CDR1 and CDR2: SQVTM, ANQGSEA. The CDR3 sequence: CSAGDFSYEQYF. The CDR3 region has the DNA TGCAGCGCTGGGGACTTCTCCTACGAGCAGTACTTC.

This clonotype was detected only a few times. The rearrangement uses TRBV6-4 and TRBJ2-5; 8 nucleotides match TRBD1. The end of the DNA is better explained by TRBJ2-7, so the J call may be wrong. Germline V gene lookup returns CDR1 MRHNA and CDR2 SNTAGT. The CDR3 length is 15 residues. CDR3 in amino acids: CASSERTGMIYEQYF. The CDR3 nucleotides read TGTGCCAGCAGCGAAAGGACAGGGATGATCTACGAGCAGTACTTC.

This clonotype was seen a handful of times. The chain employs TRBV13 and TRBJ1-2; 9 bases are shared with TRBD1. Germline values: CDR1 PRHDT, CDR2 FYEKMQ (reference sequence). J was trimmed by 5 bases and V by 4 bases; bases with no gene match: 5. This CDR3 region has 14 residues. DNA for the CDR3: TGTGCCAGCAGCTCCGGGACAGGGCGATATGGCTACACCTTC. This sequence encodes CASSSGTGRYGYTF.

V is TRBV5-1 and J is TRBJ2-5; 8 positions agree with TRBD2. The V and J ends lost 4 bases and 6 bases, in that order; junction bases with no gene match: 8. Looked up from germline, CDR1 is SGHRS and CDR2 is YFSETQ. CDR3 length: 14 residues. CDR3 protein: CASSPGTSRQTQYF. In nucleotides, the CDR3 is TGCGCCAGCAGCCCCGGGACTAGTAGACAGACCCAGTACTTC.

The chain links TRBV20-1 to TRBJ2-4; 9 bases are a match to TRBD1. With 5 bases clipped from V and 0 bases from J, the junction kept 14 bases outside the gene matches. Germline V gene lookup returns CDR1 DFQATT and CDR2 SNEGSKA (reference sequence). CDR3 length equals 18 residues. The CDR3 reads CSAQPGQGHLLAKNIQYF. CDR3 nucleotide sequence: TGCAGTGCTCAACCGGGACAGGGACATCTCCTAGCCAAAAACATTCAGTACTTC.

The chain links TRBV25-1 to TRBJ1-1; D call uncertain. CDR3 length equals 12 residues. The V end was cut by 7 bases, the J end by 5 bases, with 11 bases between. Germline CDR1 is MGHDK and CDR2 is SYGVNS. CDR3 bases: TGTGCCAGCACTGGACGGGCGACTGAAGCTTTCTTT. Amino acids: CASTGRATEAFF.

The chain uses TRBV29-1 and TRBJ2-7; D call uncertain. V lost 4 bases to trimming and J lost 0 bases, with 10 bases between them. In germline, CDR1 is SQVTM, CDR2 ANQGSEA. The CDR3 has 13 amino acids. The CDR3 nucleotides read TGCAGCGTTGCCGGGTCCCTCTCCTACGAGCAGTACTTC. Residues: CSVAGSLSYEQYF.

The CDR3 DNA follows: TGTGCCAGCAGTGCCTCGGGACGGCTGAATCAGCCCCAGCATTTT. Translating it yields CASSASGRLNQPQHF. The V and J genes are TRBV6-1 and TRBJ1-5, with D possibly matching TRBD1 (5 bases). The V and J ends lost 4 bases and 4 bases respectively, with 14 bases between them. In germline, CDR1 is MNHNS, CDR2 SASEGT. The CDR3 sequence is 15 residues long.

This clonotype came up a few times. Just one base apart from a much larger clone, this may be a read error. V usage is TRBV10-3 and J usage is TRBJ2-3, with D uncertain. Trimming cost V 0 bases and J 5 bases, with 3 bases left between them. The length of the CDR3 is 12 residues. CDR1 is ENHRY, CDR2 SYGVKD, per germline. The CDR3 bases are TGTGCCATCAGTGAGTCGGTAGATACGCAGTATTTT. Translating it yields CAISESVDTQYF.

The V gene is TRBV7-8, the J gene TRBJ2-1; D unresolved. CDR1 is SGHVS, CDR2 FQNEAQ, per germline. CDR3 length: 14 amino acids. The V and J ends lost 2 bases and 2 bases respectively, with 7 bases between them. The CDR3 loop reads CASSLQRAYNEQFF. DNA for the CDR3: TGTGCCAGCAGCTTACAGCGAGCCTACAATGAGCAGTTCTTC.

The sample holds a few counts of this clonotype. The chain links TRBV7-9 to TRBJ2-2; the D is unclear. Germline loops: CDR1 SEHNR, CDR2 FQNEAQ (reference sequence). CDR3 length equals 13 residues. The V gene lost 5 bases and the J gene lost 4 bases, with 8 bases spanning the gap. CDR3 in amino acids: CASSPKVTGELFF. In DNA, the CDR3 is TGTGCCAGCAGCCCTAAGGTCACCGGGGAGCTGTTTTTT.

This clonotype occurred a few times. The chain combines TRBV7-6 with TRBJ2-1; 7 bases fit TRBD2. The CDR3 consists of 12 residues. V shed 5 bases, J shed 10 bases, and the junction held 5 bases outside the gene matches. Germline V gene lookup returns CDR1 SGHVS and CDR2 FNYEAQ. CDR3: CASSQTSWEQFF. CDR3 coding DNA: TGTGCCAGCAGCCAGACTAGCTGGGAGCAGTTCTTC.

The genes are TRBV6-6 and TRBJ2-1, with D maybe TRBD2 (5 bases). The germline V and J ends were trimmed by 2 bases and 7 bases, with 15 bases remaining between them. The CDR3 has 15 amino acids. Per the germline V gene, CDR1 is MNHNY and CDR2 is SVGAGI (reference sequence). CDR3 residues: CASSYPGELLNEQFF. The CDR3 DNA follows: TGTGCCAGCAGTTACCCCGGGGAACTACTAAATGAGCAGTTCTTC.

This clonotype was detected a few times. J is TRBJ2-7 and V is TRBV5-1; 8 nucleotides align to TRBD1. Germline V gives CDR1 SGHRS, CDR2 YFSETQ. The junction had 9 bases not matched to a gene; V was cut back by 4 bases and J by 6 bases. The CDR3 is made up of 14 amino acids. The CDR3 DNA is TGCGCCAGCAGCCGGACAGGGCGATGGGGCGAGCAGTACTTC. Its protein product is CASSRTGRWGEQYF. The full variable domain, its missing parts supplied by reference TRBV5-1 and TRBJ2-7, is KAGVTQTPRYLIKTRGQQVTLSCSPISGHRSVSWYQQTPGQGLQFLFEYFSETQRNKGNFPGRFSGRQFSNSRSEMNVSTLELGDSALYLCASSRTGRWGEQYFGPGTRLTVT.

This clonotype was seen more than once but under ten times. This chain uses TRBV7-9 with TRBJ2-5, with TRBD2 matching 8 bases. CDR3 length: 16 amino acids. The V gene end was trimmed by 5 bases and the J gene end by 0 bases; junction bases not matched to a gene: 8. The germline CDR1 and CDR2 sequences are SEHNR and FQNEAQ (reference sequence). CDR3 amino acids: CASSPRLASNQETQYF. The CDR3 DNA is TGTGCCAGCAGCCCCCGACTAGCGAGTAACCAAGAGACCCAGTACTTC.

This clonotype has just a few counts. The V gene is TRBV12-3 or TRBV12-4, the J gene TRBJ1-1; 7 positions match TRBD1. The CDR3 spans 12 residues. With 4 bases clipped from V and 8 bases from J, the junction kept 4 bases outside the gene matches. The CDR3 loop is CASSSSTGEAFF. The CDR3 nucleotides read TGTGCCAGCAGTTCCTCGACAGGGGAAGCTTTCTTT.

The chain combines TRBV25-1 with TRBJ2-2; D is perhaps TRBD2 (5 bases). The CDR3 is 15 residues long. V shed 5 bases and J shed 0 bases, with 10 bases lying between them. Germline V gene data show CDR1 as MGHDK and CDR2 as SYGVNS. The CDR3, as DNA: TGTGCCAGCAGTCTTAACGGGGCGAACACCGGGGAGCTGTTTTTT. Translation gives CASSLNGANTGELFF.

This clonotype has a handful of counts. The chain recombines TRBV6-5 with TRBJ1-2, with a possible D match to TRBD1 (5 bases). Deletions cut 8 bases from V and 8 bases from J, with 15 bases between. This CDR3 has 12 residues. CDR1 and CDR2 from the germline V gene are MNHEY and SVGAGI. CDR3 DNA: TGTGCCAGCCGGAGGGGAGGAGGAGGCTACACCTTC. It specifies CASRRGGGGYTF.